This T cell receptor beta chain was recovered during a study of blood T cells in healthy people across ages. Germline assignment: CDR1 SQVTM and CDR2 ANQGSEA. The CDR3 consists of 11 residues. Trimming left V 4 bases short and J 8 bases short, with 11 bases between. This clonotype was observed a single time. Alongside a J-beta primer mix, a sample-barcoded 5' primer served in a second PCR lasting about 7 to 12 cycles. TCRdb independently ran MiXCR on the 5' RACE reads; one entry per CDR3 protein. Among fewer than 2 million distinct CDR3 sequences listed, roughly 43% were seen once. The chain employs TRBV29-1 and TRBJ1-2; D gene uncertain. The sequenced sample was blood. This receptor was taken from a human donor in good health. CDR3 sequence: CSVVGGLGYTF. CDR3 sequence (DNA): TGCAGCGTTGTAGGAGGGCTAGGCTACACCTTC.